These T cell receptor beta chains were read from a single sample in a study of human T cells and chemical hapten exposure. TCRdb ran MiXCR on the RACE reads and lists one entry per CDR3 protein. The table has 150,000 to 200,000 distinct CDR3 sequences, more than 25% seen once; the top ten hold 2.5% to 3.5%. The source material was whole blood, sampled in connection with sensitization to the hapten diphenylcyclopropenone (DPC). The receptors here all came from a woman between 25 and 40 years old with alopecia areata. Some clones in this sample may be carry-over from other donors' samples. The CDR3 runs from the conserved cysteine through the conserved F or W. D genes are given only for firm matches. Only some rows state a clone size, as once, few, many or a class for expanded clones.

V: TRBV4-2
J: TRBJ2-3
size: -
D: TRBD2
DNA: TGTGCCAGCAGCCAAGAGGGGAGCGGGAGTTCGCTAAATACGCAGTATTTT
CDR3: CASSQEGSGSSLNTQYF

V: TRBV28
J: TRBJ2-7
size: -
D: TRBD1
DNA: TGTGCCAGCAGTTCGGACAGGTACGAGCAGTACTTC
CDR3: CASSSDRYEQYF

V: TRBV28
J: TRBJ2-7
size: few
D: -
DNA: TGTGCCAGCAGTTTCCAACCCACGGCCCGGGCGTACGAGCAGTACTTC
CDR3: CASSFQPTARAYEQYF

V: TRBV4-3
J: TRBJ1-5
size: many
D: TRBD1
DNA: TGCGCCAGCAGCCAAGATCCGGGGACAGGTAGACAGCCCCAGCATTTT
CDR3: CASSQDPGTGRQPQHF

V: TRBV5-6
J: TRBJ1-5
size: few
D: -
DNA: TGTGCCAGCAGCCGTGGGCAGTCCAGCAATCAGCCCCAGCATTTT
CDR3: CASSRGQSSNQPQHF

V: TRBV10-3
J: TRBJ1-2
size: few
D: -
DNA: TGTGCCATCAGTGAGTCCGACGGGCGGGGCTATGGCTACACCTTC
CDR3: CAISESDGRGYGYTF

V: TRBV29-1
J: TRBJ2-5
size: few
D: TRBD1
DNA: TGCAGCGTTGGGCCAGGGGGAGAGACCCAGTACTTC
CDR3: CSVGPGGETQYF

V: TRBV9
J: TRBJ2-2
size: -
D: -
DNA: TGTGCCAGCAGCGTAGATAGTCCCGGGGAGCTGTTTTTT
CDR3: CASSVDSPGELFF

V: TRBV20-1
J: TRBJ2-5
size: -
D: -
DNA: TGCAGTGCTACGGGGGACATCCAAGAGACCCAGTACTTC
CDR3: CSATGDIQETQYF

V: TRBV12-3/TRBV12-4
J: TRBJ2-1
size: few
D: TRBD1
DNA: TGTGCCAGCAGGGACGGGACAGCCTACAATGAGCAGTTCTTC
CDR3: CASRDGTAYNEQFF